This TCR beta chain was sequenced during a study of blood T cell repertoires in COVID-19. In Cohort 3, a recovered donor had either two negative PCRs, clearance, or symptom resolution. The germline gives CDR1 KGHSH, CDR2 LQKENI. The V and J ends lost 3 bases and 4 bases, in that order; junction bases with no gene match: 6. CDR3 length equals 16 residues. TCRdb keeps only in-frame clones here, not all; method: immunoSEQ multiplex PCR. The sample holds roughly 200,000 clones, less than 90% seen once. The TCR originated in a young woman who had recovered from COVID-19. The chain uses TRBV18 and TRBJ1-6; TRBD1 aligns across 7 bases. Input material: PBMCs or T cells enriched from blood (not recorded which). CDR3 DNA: TGTGCCAGCTCACCCGGACAGGCCGAATATAATTCACCCCTCCACTTT. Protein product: CASSPGQAEYNSPLHF.